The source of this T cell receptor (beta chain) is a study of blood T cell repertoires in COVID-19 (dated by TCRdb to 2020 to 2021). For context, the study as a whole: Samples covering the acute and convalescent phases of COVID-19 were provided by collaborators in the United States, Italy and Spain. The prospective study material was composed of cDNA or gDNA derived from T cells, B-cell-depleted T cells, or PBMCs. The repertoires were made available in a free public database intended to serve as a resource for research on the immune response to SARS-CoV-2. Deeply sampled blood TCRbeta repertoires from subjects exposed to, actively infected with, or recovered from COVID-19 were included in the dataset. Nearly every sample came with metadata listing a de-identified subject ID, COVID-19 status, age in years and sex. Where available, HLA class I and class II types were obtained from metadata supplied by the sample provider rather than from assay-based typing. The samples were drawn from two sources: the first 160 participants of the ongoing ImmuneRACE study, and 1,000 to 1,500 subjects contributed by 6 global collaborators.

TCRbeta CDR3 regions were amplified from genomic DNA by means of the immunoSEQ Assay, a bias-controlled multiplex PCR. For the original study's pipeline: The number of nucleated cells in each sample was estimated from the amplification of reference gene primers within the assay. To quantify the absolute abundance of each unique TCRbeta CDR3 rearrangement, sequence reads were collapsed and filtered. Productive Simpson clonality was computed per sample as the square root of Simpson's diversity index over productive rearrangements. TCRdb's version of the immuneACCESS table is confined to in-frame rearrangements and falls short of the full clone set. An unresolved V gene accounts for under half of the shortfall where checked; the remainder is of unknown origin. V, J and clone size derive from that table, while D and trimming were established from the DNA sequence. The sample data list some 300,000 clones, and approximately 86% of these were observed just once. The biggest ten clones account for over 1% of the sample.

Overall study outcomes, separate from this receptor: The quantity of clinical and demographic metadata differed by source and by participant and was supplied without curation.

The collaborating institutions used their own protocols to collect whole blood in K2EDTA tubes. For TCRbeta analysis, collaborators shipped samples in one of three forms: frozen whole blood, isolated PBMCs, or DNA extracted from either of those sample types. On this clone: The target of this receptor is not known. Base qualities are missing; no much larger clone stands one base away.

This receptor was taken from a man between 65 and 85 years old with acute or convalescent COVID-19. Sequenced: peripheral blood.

The CDR3 region has the sequence CAAGTGGDSPLHF. The nucleotides read TGTGCCGCTGGGACAGGGGGCGATTCACCCCTCCACTTT. This receptor chain uses TRBV6-5 and TRBJ1-6; 12 middle bases align to TRBD1. CDR1 and CDR2 are drawn from the germline V gene: MNHEY, SVGAGI. V is trimmed back by 11 bases and J by 8 bases, and the junction contains 4 bases that no gene match accounts for. The CDR3 has 13 amino acids, counting the end cysteine and phenylalanine. Kept here is only the CDR3 DNA, which spans 39 bases and is read in frame from base 1.